This T cell receptor (beta chain) was profiled in a study of post-analysis software for immune sequencing data. Study-wide points: TRBV5-6, TRBV5-1 and TRBV20-1 were among five TRBV segments more frequent in patients than controls.

TCR beta cDNA libraries included unique molecular identifiers. TCRdb analysed the PCR reads with MiXCR anew, one entry per CDR3 protein. This table has roughly 800,000 distinct CDR3 sequences, roughly 50% appearing once. This clonotype was seen at least ten times. Its antigen is unidentified. This CDR3 comprises 14 residues. The V segment lost 7 bases and the J segment 7 bases; nucleotides outside the gene matches: 9. Germline V CDR1 and CDR2: DFQATT, SNEGSKA (reference sequence). This receptor was identified in a girl aged 10 to 17 with multiple sclerosis. Sample: blood. V is TRBV20-1 and J is TRBJ2-1; 11 bases are shared with TRBD1. The CDR3 DNA is TGCAGTGTTCCAGGGACAGGGGGGCGGAATGAGCAGTTCTTC. This sequence encodes CSVPGTGGRNEQFF.